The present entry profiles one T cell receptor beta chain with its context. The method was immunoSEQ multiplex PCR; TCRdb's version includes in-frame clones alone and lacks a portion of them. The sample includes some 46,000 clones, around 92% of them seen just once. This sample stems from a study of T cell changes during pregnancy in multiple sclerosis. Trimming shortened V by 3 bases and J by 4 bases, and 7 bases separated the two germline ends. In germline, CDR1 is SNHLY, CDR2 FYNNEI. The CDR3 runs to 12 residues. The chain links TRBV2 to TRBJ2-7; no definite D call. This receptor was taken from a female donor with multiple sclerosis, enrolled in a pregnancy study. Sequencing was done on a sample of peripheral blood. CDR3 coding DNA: TGTGCCAGCAGTGACAGAGTTTACGAGCAGTACTTC. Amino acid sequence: CASSDRVYEQYF.